These 32 T cell receptor beta chains share one sample of origin, sequenced in a study of blood T cells in healthy people across ages. A J-beta primer mix and a sample-barcoded 5' primer were used in a second PCR of roughly 6 to 12 cycles. TCRdb re-called the 5' RACE reads through MiXCR, storing one row per CDR3 protein. The sample carries under 850,000 distinct CDR3 sequences, 35% to 40% recorded once. Sequenced input: blood. These receptors originate from a man aged 18 to 30 in good health.

This clonotype occurred many times. The chain joins TRBV5-1 to TRBJ2-1; TRBD2 might be the D (6 bases). The CDR3 covers 15 residues. Germline-derived CDR1 and CDR2 are SGHRS and YFSETQ. V lost 4 bases, J lost 4 bases, and 15 bases lay in between. DNA of the CDR3: TGCGCCAGCAGCGTGGAGGGTCGGCAGTACAATGAGCAGTTCTTC. It translates to CASSVEGRQYNEQFF.

This clonotype appeared a few times. The CDR3 nucleotides are TGTGCCAGCAGCCGGATACAGGGGAACGAGCAGTACTTC. It yields the protein CASSRIQGNEQYF. The chain employs TRBV3-1 and TRBJ2-7, with 7 positions matching TRBD1. With V trimmed by 4 bases and J by 5 bases, 5 bases remained unmatched. The CDR3 runs to 13 residues. Germline V CDR1 and CDR2: LGHDT, YNNKEL (reference sequence).

This clonotype turned up a few times. The V call is TRBV28, the J call TRBJ2-7; D is unclear. CDR1 is MDHEN, CDR2 SYDVKM, per germline. V was shortened by 2 bases and J by 6 bases, with 14 bases between the two germline ends. CDR3 length equals 14 residues. The CDR3 DNA follows: TGTGCCAGCAGTTTACTTGGCCTAGGCGGCGAGCAGTACTTC. Translated: CASSLLGLGGEQYF.

This chain uses TRBV6-1 with TRBJ2-3; the D is unclear. The CDR3 is 13 amino acids. Per germline, CDR1 MNHNS and CDR2 SASEGT. V lost 2 bases and J lost 7, with 10 bases in between. Here the CDR3 DNA reads TGTGCCAGCAGTGAATCCCTGGTTTATACGCAGTATTTT. This gives the protein CASSESLVYTQYF.

The rearrangement joins TRBV28 to TRBJ2-3, with TRBD1 as a possible D gene (7 bases). Trimming took off 10 bases at V and 5 bases at J, with 13 bases between the two ends. The CDR3 has 12 residues. Germline assignment: CDR1 MDHEN and CDR2 SYDVKM. Written as DNA, the CDR3 is TGTGCCACAGGGGGGAGAATAGATACGCAGTATTTT. This codes for CATGGRIDTQYF.

This clonotype came up many times. The V gene is TRBV5-6, the J gene TRBJ2-7, with 9 bases fitting TRBD1. With V trimmed by 1 base and J by 7 bases, 21 bases remained unmatched. The CDR3 covers 19 residues. CDR1 and CDR2 from the germline V gene are SGHDT and YYEEEE. The CDR3 DNA reads TGTGCCAGCAGCTTGCCACAATCTAGGGACAGGGAAAGGCACAATGAGCAGTACTTC. Amino acid sequence: CASSLPQSRDRERHNEQYF. The full variable domain, in which reference TRBV5-6 and TRBJ2-7 provide the parts outside the CDR3, is DAGVTQSPTHLIKTRGQQVTLRCSPKSGHDTVSWYQQALGQGPQFIFQYYEEEERQRGNFPDRFSGHQFPNYSSELNVNALLLGDSALYLCASSLPQSRDRERHNEQYFGPGTRLTVT.

This clonotype occurred many times. The V and J genes are TRBV20-1 and TRBJ1-2; unclear D gene. The length of the CDR3 is 13 residues. CDR1 is DFQATT and CDR2 is SNEGSKA in the germline V gene (reference sequence). V was cut by 1 base and J by 8 bases, with 14 bases left in between. CDR3 sequence: CSARAALPEGYTF. The CDR3 DNA is TGCAGTGCTAGAGCGGCCCTCCCGGAGGGCTACACCTTC.

J is TRBJ2-5 and V is TRBV3-1; perhaps TRBD1 as D (5 bases). The DNA matches TRBJ2-4 better at its end, which makes the J call doubtful. The germline CDR1 and CDR2 sequences are LGHDT and YNNKEL (reference sequence). CDR3 size: 15 residues. The CDR3 sequence: CASSQDPQGGRIQYF. CDR3 in DNA: TGTGCCAGCAGCCAAGATCCCCAGGGTGGTCGCATTCAGTACTTC.

This chain links TRBV5-1 with TRBJ2-1; 8 bases align to TRBD1. The assigned J gene may be wrong: the sequence end matches TRBJ2-7 better. The CDR3 is 17 amino acids. Germline assignment: CDR1 SGHRS and CDR2 YFSETQ. The CDR3 sequence is CASSLVPDRVLYNEQYF. As DNA, the CDR3 is TGCGCCAGCAGCTTGGTGCCGGACAGGGTCCTCTACAATGAGCAGTACTTC.

The CDR3 DNA reads TGTGCCAGCAGCTTAAGAGGCCCTACACGGGGGGGGAAGGATGAGCAGTTCTTC. This sequence encodes CASSLRGPTRGGKDEQFF. This chain links TRBV7-9 with TRBJ2-1, with TRBD2 matching 8 bases. Per the germline V gene, CDR1 is SEHNR and CDR2 is FQNEAQ (reference sequence). The CDR3 length is 18 residues. With 2 bases clipped from V and 8 bases from J, the junction kept 17 bases outside the gene matches.

The rearrangement uses TRBV5-1 and TRBJ2-1, with 8 nucleotides matching TRBD1. Germline CDR1 is SGHRS and CDR2 is YFSETQ. The CDR3 spans 15 residues. V gave up 4 bases and J gave up 0 bases; unmatched junction bases: 3. Written as DNA, the CDR3 is TGCGCCAGCAGCCAGACAGGGGACTCCTACAATGAGCAGTTCTTC. The encoded protein is CASSQTGDSYNEQFF.

The V and J genes are TRBV28 and TRBJ2-3, with 12 positions matching TRBD2. Trimming removed 4 bases from V and 6 bases from J; junction bases left unmatched: 8. The length of the CDR3 is 16 residues. Germline V CDR1 and CDR2: MDHEN, SYDVKM. CDR3 region: CASSSTSGGRRDTQYF. The CDR3 DNA reads as TGTGCCAGCAGTTCCACTAGCGGGGGGCGGAGGGATACGCAGTATTTT.

This chain links TRBV7-9 with TRBJ2-7, with 12 bases lining up with TRBD1. Germline CDR1 reads SEHNR; CDR2 reads FQNEAQ (reference sequence). The CDR3 loop spans 15 amino acids. V lost 5 bases and J lost 6; bases outside the gene matches: 8. CDR3 amino acids: CASSQSGQGAGEQYF. The CDR3 DNA follows: TGTGCCAGCAGCCAATCGGGACAGGGGGCTGGCGAGCAGTACTTC.

This clonotype was recorded once. Since a much larger clone is just one base distant, this may be a read error. This sequence joins TRBV12-3 or TRBV12-4 and TRBJ2-3; 7 bases are a match to TRBD1. V shed 6 bases, J shed 5 bases, and the junction held 11 bases outside the gene matches. CDR3 length: 15 amino acids. CDR3 coding DNA: TGTGCCAGCAGCAACCCAGGTTCAGGGGGAGATACGCAGTATTTT. Its translation is CASSNPGSGGDTQYF.

In regard to this clonotype: This could be a read error, since a much larger clone is one nucleotide away. The gene calls are TRBV12-3 or TRBV12-4 and TRBJ1-2; no clear D gene. V was pared by 10 bases and J by 9 bases, with 15 bases between. This CDR3 spans 11 amino acids. CDR3 in amino acids: CANRGLARYTF. The CDR3, as DNA: TGTGCCAACAGAGGACTGGCTCGCTACACCTTC.

The chain carries TRBV5-1 and TRBJ1-1; no clear D. Trimming shortened V by 2 bases and J by 1 base, and 9 bases separated the two germline ends. CDR1 is SGHRS, CDR2 YFSETQ, per germline. This CDR3 spans 14 amino acids. The CDR3 DNA sequence: TGCGCCAGCAGCTTCGCTGACCCGAACACTGAAGCTTTCTTT. Translating it yields CASSFADPNTEAFF.

In this sample, this clonotype turned up a few times. The rearrangement joins TRBV21-1 to TRBJ2-3; TRBD1, the D gene given by the table, was not confirmed from the DNA. TRBV21-1 is an annotated pseudogene. The CDR3 sequence is 17 residues long. The CDR3 region has the DNA TGTGCCAGCAGCAAAGGTTTACAGGACAGTAACACAGATACGCAGTATTTT. Its translation: CASSKGLQDSNTDTQYF.

The chain carries TRBV4-2 and TRBJ1-4; perhaps TRBD1 as D (6 bases). The germline V gene encodes CDR1 LGHNA and CDR2 YNFKEQ. The CDR3 is 17 amino acids. Trimming removed 0 bases at V and 4 bases at J, with 15 bases between. CDR3 region: CASSQDLSGQFNEKLFF. The CDR3 nucleotides read TGTGCCAGCAGCCAAGATTTGAGTGGACAGTTTAATGAAAAACTGTTTTTT.

This sequence joins TRBV28 and TRBJ2-4; 8 nucleotides agree with TRBD1. V gave up 6 bases and J gave up 4 bases; unmatched junction bases: 11. CDR3 size: 16 residues. Germline assignment: CDR1 MDHEN and CDR2 SYDVKM. The CDR3 DNA sequence: TGTGCCAGCAGAACCCTCTCAGGGGGCGTTAAAAACATTCAGTACTTC. Protein product: CASRTLSGGVKNIQYF.

This clonotype was seen ten or more times. V and J are TRBV4-2 and TRBJ2-7; perhaps TRBD1 as D (5 bases). The V gene lost 0 bases and the J gene lost 3 bases, with 12 bases spanning the gap. The CDR3 runs to 15 residues. Germline V gene data show CDR1 as LGHNA and CDR2 as YNFKEQ. The CDR3: CASSQDYRQDYEQYF. The CDR3 DNA reads as TGTGCCAGCAGCCAAGATTACAGGCAGGACTACGAGCAGTACTTC.

The chain carries TRBV4-3 and TRBJ1-3; D is undetermined. Trimming removed 2 bases from V and 0 bases from J, with 8 bases in between. This CDR3 contains 15 residues. CDR1 is LGHNA, CDR2 YSLEER, per germline. CDR3 amino acids: CASSQIQSSGNTIYF. CDR3 coding DNA: TGCGCCAGCAGCCAAATACAGAGCTCTGGAAACACCATATATTTT.

The chain recombines TRBV20-1 with TRBJ2-2; the match to TRBD2 covers 12 bases. CDR1 is DFQATT and CDR2 is SNEGSKA in the germline V gene (reference sequence). This CDR3 is 17 amino acids long. V gave up 6 bases and J gave up 0 bases; unmatched junction bases: 8. CDR3 sequence: CSAVGLAGQPNTGELFF. For the CDR3, the DNA is TGCAGTGCCGTGGGACTAGCGGGTCAACCGAACACCGGGGAGCTGTTTTTT.

This clonotype was counted ten times or more. The V and J genes are TRBV20-1 and TRBJ1-2, with no clear D. Trimming stripped 5 bases from V and 0 bases from J, with 16 bases between. The CDR3 is 15 amino acids. Germline loops: CDR1 DFQATT, CDR2 SNEGSKA (reference sequence). Written as DNA, the CDR3 is TGCAGTGCTCAATCTACCACACAGACTAACTATGGCTACACCTTC. This codes for CSAQSTTQTNYGYTF.

The chain carries TRBV2 and TRBJ2-3; D unclear. CDR1 SNHLY and CDR2 FYNNEI come from the germline V gene. This CDR3 spans 13 amino acids. V shed 9 bases and J shed 1 base, with 11 bases lying between them. CDR3 amino acids: CASERPRTDTQYF. The CDR3 DNA reads TGTGCCAGTGAAAGACCTCGCACAGATACGCAGTATTTT.

The V call is TRBV7-9, the J call TRBJ2-1; 12 bases line up with TRBD2. This CDR3 is built from 20 residues. V gave up 4 bases and J gave up 0 bases; unmatched junction bases: 13. In germline, CDR1 is SEHNR, CDR2 FQNEAQ (reference sequence). CDR3 in DNA: TGTGCCAGCAGCTCGTCTTCCGGGACTAGCGGGCCGAGCTCCTACAATGAGCAGTTCTTC. Amino acid sequence: CASSSSSGTSGPSSYNEQFF.

This clonotype was picked up a small number of times. The gene calls are TRBV12-3 or TRBV12-4 and TRBJ2-3; weak D call: TRBD1 (6 bases). The CDR3 is made up of 16 amino acids. The germline V and J ends were trimmed by 3 bases and 2 bases, with 15 bases remaining between them. CDR3 loop: CASSFGPPGATDTQYF. The CDR3 bases are TGTGCCAGCAGTTTCGGACCCCCAGGGGCCACAGATACGCAGTATTTT.

This clonotype was counted a few times. The chain links TRBV12-3 or TRBV12-4 to TRBJ1-6; no definite D call. The CDR3 consists of 14 residues. Deletions cut 3 bases from V and 13 bases from J, with 16 bases between. The CDR3 DNA reads TGTGCCAGCAGTTTTAAGAAGGCGGGGTTTCCCCTCCACTTT. Translation gives CASSFKKAGFPLHF.

This chain links TRBV12-3 or TRBV12-4 with TRBJ2-3, with D perhaps TRBD2 (5 bases). Trimming took off 6 bases at V and 3 bases at J, with 16 bases between the two ends. This CDR3 region has 15 residues. CDR3 in DNA: TGTGCCAGCAGCCCCACGGGGATGGGGACAGATACGCAGTATTTT. It yields the protein CASSPTGMGTDTQYF.

This clonotype was observed a handful of times. This chain joins TRBV20-1 and TRBJ2-1; maybe TRBD1 (6 bases). From germline, CDR1 is DFQATT and CDR2 SNEGSKA (reference sequence). With 6 bases removed from V and 7 bases from J, the gap between germline ends came to 13 bases. This CDR3 is 12 amino acids long. This chain's CDR3 is CSANVQGNEQFF. CDR3 nucleotide sequence: TGCAGTGCGAACGTACAGGGAAATGAGCAGTTCTTC.

The rearrangement joins TRBV4-1 to TRBJ2-5, with 7 positions matching TRBD2. The J segment lost 11 bases and the V segment lost 1 base, leaving 16 bases of the junction unmatched. Germline assignment: CDR1 MGHRA and CDR2 YSYEKL. CDR3 length: 16 amino acids. CDR3 nucleotides: TGCGCCAGCAGCCAAGGGATCTCTAGCGGTCCCAATGAGCAGTACTTC. Its translation is CASSQGISSGPNEQYF.

V usage is TRBV9 and J usage is TRBJ2-1; TRBD1 agrees at 8 bases. Germline assignment: CDR1 SGDLS and CDR2 YYNGEE. The CDR3 totals 15 residues. Trimming at V came to 0 bases and at J to 8 bases, leaving 7 bases not matched to a gene. CDR3 in DNA: TGTGCCAGCAGCGTAGGGGCGGACAGGGCCTATGAGCAGTTCTTC. Protein product: CASSVGADRAYEQFF.

This clonotype showed up many times. The chain links TRBV28 to TRBJ2-1, with TRBD2 identical over 14 bases. The germline V gene has CDR1 MDHEN and CDR2 SYDVKM. The CDR3 consists of 17 residues. V shed 9 bases and J 6 bases; nucleotides not matched to a gene: 13. CDR3 sequence (DNA): TGTGCCAGACCTACTGGGGGACTAGCGGGGGCCTCCAATGAGCAGTTCTTC. This gives the protein CARPTGGLAGASNEQFF.